The next 14 T cell receptor beta chains were all read from a single sample in a study of blood T cell repertoires in COVID-19. The table came from immunoSEQ multiplex PCR; TCRdb's copy has only in-frame clones and leaves some out. Found here are about 130,000 clones, about 72% of them singletons; the top ten hold around 2%. Sequenced material: peripheral blood. The receptors were sampled from a woman in her seventies with acute or convalescent COVID-19.

J is TRBJ1-5 and V is TRBV19, with a weak D call TRBD1 (6 bases). The V end was cut by 3 bases, the J end by 5 bases, with 11 bases between. The CDR3 totals 14 residues. Germline CDR1 LNHDA, CDR2 SQIVND (reference sequence). For the CDR3, the DNA is TGTGCCAGTAGTATGGCGGGGGCCCATCAGCCCCAGCATTTT. Translated: CASSMAGAHQPQHF. Variable domain in full (rest from reference TRBV19 and TRBJ1-5): DGGITQSPKYLFRKEGQNVTLSCEQNLNHDAMYWYRQDPGQGLRLIYYSQIVNDFQKGDIAEGYSVSREKKESFPLTVTSAQKNPTAFYLCASSMAGAHQPQHFGDGTRLSIL.

This clone occurred once. The chain couples TRBV11-2 to TRBJ1-4; tentative D call: TRBD1 (5 bases). CDR3 length: 14 amino acids. V was cut by 5 bases and J by 7 bases, with 14 bases left in between. Germline V CDR1 and CDR2: SGHAT, FQNNGV. The CDR3 loop reads CASSPRGTAEKLFF. In DNA, the CDR3 is TGTGCCAGCAGCCCACGCGGGACGGCTGAAAAACTGTTTTTT.

This clone has only one observation. This rearrangement joins TRBV5-1 to TRBJ2-5; 8 nucleotides agree with TRBD1. Germline V gene lookup returns CDR1 SGHRS and CDR2 YFSETQ. The CDR3 spans 16 residues. J gave up 1 base and V 1 base, and 6 bases lay outside the gene matches. The CDR3: CASSLWGQAIQETQYF. The CDR3 DNA sequence: TGCGCCAGCAGCTTGTGGGGACAGGCTATCCAAGAGACCCAGTACTTC. Full variable domain (rest looked up from reference TRBV5-1 and TRBJ2-5): KAGVTQTPRYLIKTRGQQVTLSCSPISGHRSVSWYQQTPGQGLQFLFEYFSETQRNKGNFPGRFSGRQFSNSRSEMNVSTLELGDSALYLCASSLWGQAIQETQYFGPGTRLLVL.

The chain carries TRBV5-1 and TRBJ1-1; tentative D call: TRBD1 (5 bases). The length of the CDR3 is 15 residues. CDR1 is SGHRS, CDR2 YFSETQ, per germline. Trimming took off 4 bases at V and 1 base at J, with 14 bases between the two ends. CDR3 bases: TGCGCCAGCAGCCAAGGTGGCAGGGCGAACACTGAAGCTTTCTTT. Translation: CASSQGGRANTEAFF.

The rearrangement joins TRBV29-1 to TRBJ2-1; perhaps TRBD2 as D (5 bases). Deletions cut 7 bases from V and 0 bases from J, with 13 bases between. Germline CDR1 and CDR2: SQVTM and ANQGSEA. The length of the CDR3 is 14 residues. CDR3 residues: CSGRPRGSYNEQFF. In DNA form, the CDR3 reads TGCAGCGGTCGGCCCCGGGGCTCCTACAATGAGCAGTTCTTC.

The sample holds a few counts of this clone. The V and J genes are TRBV7-8 and TRBJ2-5; 8 positions agree with TRBD2. There are 15 residues in the CDR3. After removal of 3 bases from V and 0 bases from J, the junction contained 3 bases not matched to a gene. Germline CDR1 SGHVS, CDR2 FQNEAQ. The CDR3: CASSFQAGDQETQYF. The DNA for the CDR3 is TGTGCCAGCAGCTTCCAAGCGGGGGACCAAGAGACCCAGTACTTC.

This clone was observed a handful of times. The J gene is TRBJ1-1, the V gene TRBV11-3; no clear D. The V gene's germline CDR1 is SGHNT and CDR2 YENEEA. V lost 5 bases and J 1 base, leaving 8 bases between the germline ends. This CDR3 has 13 residues. This chain's CDR3 is CASSVTPNTEAFF. The CDR3 DNA is TGTGCCAGCAGCGTAACACCGAACACTGAAGCTTTCTTT. The entire variable domain, with the rest obtained from reference TRBV11-3 and TRBJ1-1, is as follows: EAGVVQSPRYKIIEKKQPVAFWCNPISGHNTLYWYLQNLGQGPELLIRYENEEAVDDSQLPKDRFSAERLKGVDSTLKIQPAELGDSAVYLCASSVTPNTEAFFGQGTRLTVV.

The rearrangement links TRBV5-1 to TRBJ1-2; TRBD1 matches at 9 bases. V was pared by 4 bases and J by 4 bases, with 8 bases of the junction left unmatched. Germline lookup yields CDR1 SGHRS and CDR2 YFSETQ. The CDR3 runs to 15 residues. CDR3 nucleotide sequence: TGCGCCAGCAGCGAACCGGGACAGGGAGTCTATGGCTACACCTTC. Its protein is CASSEPGQGVYGYTF.

The rearrangement joins TRBV5-1 to TRBJ2-3, with D maybe TRBD1 (5 bases). This CDR3 spans 15 amino acids. V was clipped by 6 bases and J by 3 bases, with 17 bases between them. Germline V gene lookup returns CDR1 SGHRS and CDR2 YFSETQ. For the CDR3, the DNA is TGCGCCAGCAATATGGGCAGGGTGGGGACAGATACGCAGTATTTT. Encoded protein: CASNMGRVGTDTQYF.

The rearrangement joins TRBV3-1 (or the pseudogene TRBV3-2) to TRBJ2-7; TRBD2 aligns across 8 bases. The junction had 8 bases not matched to a gene; V was cut back by 3 bases and J by 7 bases. The germline gives CDR1 LGHDT, CDR2 YNNKEL (reference sequence). The CDR3 runs 14 residues. CDR3 sequence: CASSQTGTRGEQYF. CDR3 DNA sequence: TGTGCCAGCAGCCAGACCGGGACTAGGGGAGAGCAGTACTTC.

The table lists this clone with a few counts. This chain links TRBV7-2 with TRBJ1-1, with D possibly being TRBD1 (5 bases). Trimming cost V 3 bases and J 4 bases, with 12 bases left between them. Germline loops: CDR1 SGHTA, CDR2 FQGNSA. The CDR3 spans 14 residues. CDR3 in DNA: TGTGCCAGCAGCTTCTCGGGGGAGGGCACTGAAGCTTTCTTT. Translating gives CASSFSGEGTEAFF.

The chain carries TRBV6-5 and TRBJ2-1, with D perhaps matching TRBD2 (6 bases). The CDR3 runs to 16 residues. Germline values: CDR1 MNHEY, CDR2 SVGAGI. Trimming pared 0 bases from V and 6 bases from J, leaving 15 bases between. The CDR3 bases are TGTGCCAGCAGTTACTCGATAATAGCGGAGAGCAATGAGCAGTTCTTC. It codes for CASSYSIIAESNEQFF.

CDR3 sequence (DNA): TGTGCCAGCAGCCTTAGCGGGGGGGCCGGCACCGGGGAGCTGTTTTTT. It encodes CASSLSGGAGTGELFF. This chain connects TRBV5-5 to TRBJ2-2; 11 bases are a match to TRBD2. Per the germline V gene, CDR1 is SGHKS and CDR2 is YYEKEE (reference sequence). With V trimmed by 4 bases and J by 4 bases, 6 bases remained unmatched. The CDR3 consists of 16 residues.

This chain joins TRBV5-1 and TRBJ1-5; D remains unclear. V shed 4 bases and J shed 6 bases, with 20 bases lying between them. The CDR3 spans 16 residues. CDR1 SGHRS and CDR2 YFSETQ come from the germline V gene. The CDR3 nucleotides are TGCGCCAGCAGCCGACCATCGGGGTCTCGGGGTCAGCCCCAGCATTTT. This sequence encodes CASSRPSGSRGQPQHF.